Shown below are 28 T cell receptor beta chains from a single sample sequenced in a study of T cell responses to AZD1222 COVID-19 vaccine. Assay used: immunoSEQ multiplex PCR; TCRdb lists only in-frame clones, some missing. This table holds around 130,000 clones, 88% found once. Specimen: peripheral blood, collected on day 0 of MenACWY control vaccination. These receptors originate from an adult in good health.

J is TRBJ2-5 and V is TRBV28; tentative D call: TRBD1 (6 bases). The CDR3 totals 13 residues. The V end was cut by 4 bases, the J end by 5 bases, with 11 bases between. CDR1 MDHEN and CDR2 SYDVKM come from the germline V gene. CDR3: CASSSQGSETQYF. For the CDR3, the DNA is TGTGCCAGCAGTTCACAGGGTTCGGAGACCCAGTACTTC.

V usage is TRBV28 and J usage is TRBJ2-7; 10 bases map to TRBD2. In germline, CDR1 is MDHEN, CDR2 SYDVKM. The CDR3 totals 15 residues. V shed 2 bases and J 2 bases; nucleotides not matched to a gene: 3. CDR3 in amino acids: CASSLVAGGPYEQYF. The DNA of the CDR3 is TGTGCCAGCAGTTTAGTAGCGGGAGGCCCCTACGAGCAGTACTTC.

The rearrangement joins TRBV5-1 to TRBJ1-1; D remains unclear. The CDR3 extends over 18 amino acids. Trimming left V 4 bases short and J 1 base short, with 23 bases between. Germline V gene data show CDR1 as SGHRS and CDR2 as YFSETQ. CDR3 amino acids: CASSETVRVLWGNTEAFF. DNA for the CDR3: TGCGCCAGCAGCGAAACCGTCCGAGTTCTTTGGGGGAACACTGAAGCTTTCTTT. Filled out from reference TRBV5-1 and TRBJ1-1, the complete variable domain reads KAGVTQTPRYLIKTRGQQVTLSCSPISGHRSVSWYQQTPGQGLQFLFEYFSETQRNKGNFPGRFSGRQFSNSRSEMNVSTLELGDSALYLCASSETVRVLWGNTEAFFGQGTRLTVV.

CDR3 residues: CASSQYSFNAGDPYEQYF. The CDR3, as DNA: TGCGCCAGCAGCCAGTACTCATTTAATGCGGGAGACCCCTACGAGCAGTACTTC. The chain couples TRBV5-1 to TRBJ2-7; 7 bases fit TRBD2. The J segment lost 2 bases and the V segment lost 4 bases, leaving 18 bases of the junction unmatched. Germline V gives CDR1 SGHRS, CDR2 YFSETQ. The CDR3 extends over 18 amino acids.

This rearrangement joins TRBV7-3 to TRBJ2-5; D not certain. CDR1 SGHTA and CDR2 FQGTGA come from the germline V gene. Trimming took 1 base from V and 5 from J, leaving 11 bases between them. The CDR3 has 14 amino acids. CDR3: CASSLNGAGETQYF. In nucleotides, the CDR3 is TGTGCCAGCAGCTTAAATGGAGCTGGGGAGACCCAGTACTTC.

The V gene is TRBV27, the J gene TRBJ2-1; no definite D call. The germline V gene encodes CDR1 MNHEY and CDR2 SMNVEV (reference sequence). Trimming shortened V by 6 bases and J by 5 bases, and 5 bases separated the two germline ends. The CDR3 sequence is 11 residues long. The CDR3 DNA sequence: TGTGCCAGCAGGATAAACAATGAGCAGTTCTTC. Translated, it gives CASRINNEQFF.

This clone was seen only once. The rearrangement uses TRBV28 and TRBJ2-7; 12 nucleotides line up with TRBD1. Germline lookup yields CDR1 MDHEN and CDR2 SYDVKM. CDR3 length equals 16 residues. V dropped 6 bases and J dropped 7; count of bases not matched to a gene: 13. CDR3 region: CASRTQVGQGAREQYF. The CDR3 DNA sequence: TGTGCCAGCAGAACTCAGGTGGGACAGGGGGCGCGGGAGCAGTACTTC.

The V call is TRBV5-1, the J call TRBJ1-4; D not resolved. V was trimmed by 4 bases and J by 0 bases, leaving 7 bases between them. The germline V gene encodes CDR1 SGHRS and CDR2 YFSETQ. This CDR3 spans 14 amino acids. The CDR3 DNA reads as TGCGCCAGCAGCCCACTCACAACTAATGAAAAACTGTTTTTT. Translated: CASSPLTTNEKLFF. Complete variable domain (other parts from reference TRBV5-1 and TRBJ1-4): KAGVTQTPRYLIKTRGQQVTLSCSPISGHRSVSWYQQTPGQGLQFLFEYFSETQRNKGNFPGRFSGRQFSNSRSEMNVSTLELGDSALYLCASSPLTTNEKLFFGSGTQLSVL.

For this clone: One end of the junction does not line up with germline, which may come from a read error. This chain joins TRBV27 and TRBJ1-1; D may be TRBD1 (6 bases). This CDR3 contains 14 residues. The germline V gene encodes CDR1 MNHEY and CDR2 SMNVEV (reference sequence). The CDR3, as DNA: TGTGCCAGCAGTTCAGGAGGGGGGAACCCTGAAGCTTTCTTT. Protein sequence: CASSSGGGNPEAFF.

The rearrangement links TRBV10-3 to TRBJ2-7; D perhaps matches TRBD2 (5 bases). Deletions cut 4 bases from V and 0 bases from J, with 13 bases between. The length of the CDR3 is 15 residues. Germline CDR1 reads ENHRY; CDR2 reads SYGVKD. The CDR3 reads CAISAPDSNSYEQYF. CDR3 bases: TGTGCCATCAGTGCCCCGGACTCCAACTCCTACGAGCAGTACTTC.

The gene calls are TRBV7-3 and TRBJ2-5; D ambiguous. The V gene lost 5 bases and the J gene lost 8 bases, with 9 bases spanning the gap. The germline V gene has CDR1 SGHTA and CDR2 FQGTGA. CDR3 size: 11 residues. CDR3 in DNA: TGTGCCAGCAGCCCACTAATCACCCAGTACTTC. This sequence encodes CASSPLITQYF.

The chain couples TRBV6-2 or TRBV6-3 to TRBJ2-7; 7 bases map to TRBD1. The CDR3 totals 15 residues. V was pared by 3 bases and J by 2 bases, with 7 bases of the junction left unmatched. Germline V lookup: CDR1 MNHEY, CDR2 SVGEGT. The CDR3 DNA reads as TGTGCCAGCAGTTATAAGGGACAGCTAGCCTACGAGCAGTACTTC. Residues: CASSYKGQLAYEQYF.

The chain recombines TRBV27 with TRBJ1-1, with TRBD1 as a possible D gene (5 bases). The CDR3 spans 16 residues. V was pared by 2 bases and J by 1 base, with 14 bases between. Germline V gives CDR1 MNHEY, CDR2 SMNVEV (reference sequence). CDR3 nucleotides: TGTGCCAGCAGTTTACTAGGGCAGGGAGGGAACACTGAAGCTTTCTTT. It codes for CASSLLGQGGNTEAFF.

This clone was observed a single time. The chain has TRBV11-2 and TRBJ1-4; TRBD1 agrees at 7 bases. The CDR3 has 16 amino acids. Germline V lookup: CDR1 SGHAT, CDR2 FQNNGV. V dropped 3 bases and J dropped 0; count of bases not matched to a gene: 4. The CDR3 region is CASSLIGTATNEKLFF. In DNA, the CDR3 is TGTGCCAGCAGCTTGATAGGGACAGCAACTAATGAAAAACTGTTTTTT.

The J gene is TRBJ2-1, the V gene TRBV28, with D perhaps matching TRBD2 (5 bases). Trimming shortened V by 2 bases and J by 6 bases, and 14 bases separated the two germline ends. The CDR3 has 15 residues. Germline loops: CDR1 MDHEN, CDR2 SYDVKM. The CDR3 coding sequence is TGTGCCAGCAGTTTAGGGGAGCCAGTACGCAATGAGCAGTTCTTC. Protein: CASSLGEPVRNEQFF. Complete variable domain (other parts from reference TRBV28 and TRBJ2-1): DVKVTQSSRYLVKRTGEKVFLECVQDMDHENMFWYRQDPGLGLRLIYFSYDVKMKEKGDIPEGYSVSREKKERFSLILESASTNQTSMYLCASSLGEPVRNEQFFGPGTRLTVL.

J is TRBJ1-6 and V is TRBV18; a weak D match, TRBD1 (6 bases). V was clipped by 3 bases and J by 6 bases, with 9 bases between them. Germline CDR1 KGHSH, CDR2 LQKENI. CDR3 length: 14 residues. CDR3 nucleotide sequence: TGTGCCAGCTCACCCGGGACAACTAATTCACCCCTCCACTTT. Its protein is CASSPGTTNSPLHF.

This clone occurred a few times. The chain has TRBV9 and TRBJ1-4; D call uncertain. The CDR3 is 15 amino acids. Germline CDR1 is SGDLS and CDR2 is YYNGEE. Trimming took off 4 bases at V and 4 bases at J, with 14 bases between the two ends. CDR3 residues: CASSPSGSINEKLFF. The CDR3, as DNA: TGTGCCAGCAGCCCCTCCGGGTCAATTAATGAAAAACTGTTTTTT. The full variable domain, its missing parts supplied by reference TRBV9 and TRBJ1-4, is DSGVTQTPKHLITATGQRVTLRCSPRSGDLSVYWYQQSLDQGLQFLIQYYNGEERAKGNILERFSAQQFPDLHSELNLSSLELGDSALYFCASSPSGSINEKLFFGSGTQLSVL.

This chain connects TRBV11-1 to TRBJ1-2; the D gene is possibly TRBD1 (5 bases). Trimming removed 1 base at V and 6 bases at J, with 6 bases between. The CDR3 runs to 12 residues. Per germline, CDR1 SGHAT and CDR2 FQDESV (reference sequence). Written as DNA, the CDR3 is TGTGCCAGCAGCTTAGTGACAGATGGCTACACCTTC. Translated, it gives CASSLVTDGYTF.

In this sample, this clone turned up once. V is TRBV28 and J is TRBJ1-1, with 9 bases that match TRBD1. From germline, CDR1 is MDHEN and CDR2 SYDVKM. The CDR3 loop spans 15 amino acids. The trim removed 6 bases at V and 0 bases at J, leaving 5 bases unmatched. As DNA, the CDR3 is TGTGCCAGCAGGACAGGGGGTATTTTGAACACTGAAGCTTTCTTT. Translation gives CASRTGGILNTEAFF.

The rearrangement uses TRBV19 and TRBJ1-4, with unresolved D. In germline, CDR1 is LNHDA, CDR2 SQIVND (reference sequence). This CDR3 spans 15 amino acids. The V end was cut by 6 bases, the J end by 2 bases, with 13 bases between. This chain's CDR3 is CASSQYVGTNEKLFF. CDR3 coding DNA: TGTGCCAGTAGCCAATATGTGGGGACTAATGAAAAACTGTTTTTT.

The V gene is TRBV2, the J gene TRBJ1-4; tentative D call: TRBD1 (5 bases). Germline V gene sequence: CDR1 SNHLY, CDR2 FYNNEI. Trimming shortened V by 4 bases and J by 7 bases, and 10 bases separated the two germline ends. The CDR3 runs to 13 residues. The CDR3 DNA is TGTGCCAGCAGTGGAGGGGCATTTGAAAAACTGTTTTTT. Protein: CASSGGAFEKLFF.

Comment on this clone: One end of the junction fails to match germline, which may point to a read error. The CDR3 is CASSALGSNTEAFF. For the CDR3, the DNA is TGTGCTAGCAGCGCTTTGGGGTCGAACACTGAAGCTTTCTTT. The chain combines TRBV7-7 with TRBJ1-1; D gene uncertain. Looked up from germline, CDR1 is SSHAT and CDR2 is FNYEAQ (reference sequence). This CDR3 has 14 residues.

The count of this clone is one. V usage is TRBV10-3 and J usage is TRBJ2-7; TRBD2 aligns across 7 bases. The ends lost 2 bases at V and 0 bases at J; junction bases unmatched: 4. The CDR3 has 15 amino acids. Germline V gene data show CDR1 as ENHRY and CDR2 as SYGVKD. DNA for the CDR3: TGTGCCATCAGTGAGGCTCGGGAGGCCTCCTACGAGCAGTACTTC. Translated, it gives CAISEAREASYEQYF.

The chain is built from TRBV5-8 and TRBJ2-7; D might be TRBD1 or TRBD2, each matching 7 bases. This CDR3 comprises 15 residues. The germline gives CDR1 SGHTS, CDR2 YDEGEE. V lost 2 bases and J 7 bases, leaving 19 bases between the germline ends. Here the CDR3 reads CASSFFQGGAGEQYF. Here the CDR3 DNA reads TGTGCCAGCAGCTTTTTCCAGGGGGGGGCCGGGGAGCAGTACTTC.

The chain has TRBV24-1 and TRBJ2-3; unclear D gene. The CDR3 spans 13 residues. Trimming took 2 bases from V and 6 from J, leaving 8 bases between them. Germline loops: CDR1 KGHDR, CDR2 SFDVKD. Written as DNA, the CDR3 is TGTGCCACCAGTGATTGGCCGGCGGATACGCAGTATTTT. Protein: CATSDWPADTQYF.

The genes are TRBV6-5 and TRBJ1-1, with a possible D match to TRBD1 (5 bases). This CDR3 contains 15 residues. V shed 5 bases and J shed 3 bases, with 16 bases lying between them. Germline V gene data show CDR1 as MNHEY and CDR2 as SVGAGI. This chain's CDR3 is CASSPRLSGDTEAFF. CDR3 nucleotides: TGTGCCAGCAGTCCTCGTCTCTCGGGGGACACTGAAGCTTTCTTT.

The rearrangement links TRBV1 to TRBJ2-3; the D call in the table, TRBD2, was not verified against the DNA. TRBV1 represents a pseudogene. There are 19 residues in the CDR3. The CDR3 nucleotides read TGCACCAGCAGCCCGGCCGGGACTAGCGGGAAGGTCGGCACAGATACGCAGTATTTT. Protein product: CTSSPAGTSGKVGTDTQYF.

The CDR3 coding sequence is TGTGCCAGCAGCCAAGCGGCAGCGCAGTACTTC. Translating gives CASSQAAAQYF. The chain is built from TRBV14 and TRBJ2-7; no firm D call. The germline V gene encodes CDR1 SGHDN and CDR2 FVKESK. V dropped 1 base and J dropped 9 bases, with 7 bases sitting between them. This CDR3 spans 11 amino acids.